These 31 T cell receptor beta chains were all obtained from the same sample, sequenced in a study of blood T cell repertoires in COVID-19. Using immunoSEQ multiplex PCR, the repertoire was profiled, and TCRdb retains in-frame clones only, with some absent. There are about 95,000 clones in the sample; about 90% occur only once, and roughly 2.6% lies in the top ten. Sequenced sample: peripheral blood. The receptors originated from a man aged 45-60 years with COVID-19, enrolled during active disease.

The sample holds one count of this clone. V and J are TRBV7-8 and TRBJ1-4, with a weak D call TRBD1 (5 bases). The germline V gene has CDR1 SGHVS and CDR2 FQNEAQ. V was clipped by 6 bases and J by 0 bases, with 11 bases between them. The CDR3 covers 15 residues. CDR3 nucleotides: TGTGCCAGCAGATCCGCGGGGGCAACTAATGAAAAACTGTTTTTT. This translates into CASRSAGATNEKLFF.

The CDR3 region is CASSQADRGFYEQYF. The CDR3 nucleotides are TGTGCCAGCAGCCAAGCAGACAGGGGGTTCTACGAGCAGTACTTC. The chain has TRBV3-1 (or the pseudogene TRBV3-2) and TRBJ2-7, with TRBD1 matching 9 bases. Germline CDR1 is LGHDT and CDR2 is YNNKEL (reference sequence). With 1 base clipped from V and 3 bases from J, the junction kept 4 bases outside the gene matches. CDR3 length: 15 amino acids.

The V gene is TRBV18, the J gene TRBJ2-2, with 7 bases that match TRBD2. Unmatched junction bases numbered 8, after V lost 6 bases and J lost 1 base. Germline V CDR1 and CDR2: KGHSH, LQKENI. The CDR3 sequence is 16 residues long. The CDR3 loop is CASSPFLAENTGELFF. In nucleotides, the CDR3 is TGTGCCAGCTCTCCTTTTCTAGCGGAGAACACCGGGGAGCTGTTTTTT.

The rearrangement uses TRBV4-1 and TRBJ2-2; 7 bases line up with TRBD2. Germline V gene lookup returns CDR1 MGHRA and CDR2 YSYEKL. V lost 1 base and J lost 4; bases outside the gene matches: 9. This CDR3 spans 17 amino acids. This chain's CDR3 is CASSQGEGWVGTGELFF. In nucleotides, the CDR3 is TGCGCCAGCAGCCAAGGGGAGGGTTGGGTCGGCACCGGGGAGCTGTTTTTT.

CDR3 amino acids: CASSEGSGDSGYTF. DNA of the CDR3: TGTGCCAGCAGTGAAGGATCAGGGGATAGCGGCTACACCTTC. This chain uses TRBV6-1 with TRBJ1-2, with a weak D call TRBD1 (6 bases). The CDR3 length is 14 residues. CDR1 MNHNS and CDR2 SASEGT come from the germline V gene. Between the trimmed V and J ends, which lost 1 base and 8 bases, there was a span of 14 bases.

The chain carries TRBV10-1 and TRBJ1-2, with D maybe TRBD1 (5 bases). CDR1 is WNHNN and CDR2 is SYGVQD in the germline V gene (reference sequence). This CDR3 region has 13 residues. Trimming pared 6 bases from V and 2 bases from J, leaving 10 bases between. The CDR3 DNA reads as TGCGCCAGCAGCCCCGGGGGGAACTATGGCTACACCTTC. This translates into CASSPGGNYGYTF.

Of note for this clone: The same CDR3 can be traced to other DNA sequences in this sample. This chain connects TRBV6-1 to TRBJ2-1, with 9 bases matching TRBD2. Germline CDR1 and CDR2: MNHNS and SASEGT. The CDR3 has 15 residues. With 0 bases clipped from V and 5 bases from J, the junction kept 2 bases outside the gene matches. The CDR3 sequence is CASSEASGGHNEQFF. The CDR3 DNA is TGTGCCAGCAGTGAAGCTAGCGGGGGACACAATGAGCAGTTCTTC.

J is TRBJ1-6 and V is TRBV3-1 (or the pseudogene TRBV3-2); TRBD1 matches 7 bases. Germline CDR1 reads LGHDT; CDR2 reads YNNKEL (reference sequence). The CDR3 has 16 residues. Trimming removed 1 base from V and 5 bases from J; junction bases left unmatched: 5. DNA of the CDR3: TGTGCCAGCAGCCAAGGGACAGGAGCTAATAATTCACCCCTCCACTTT. Protein: CASSQGTGANNSPLHF.

The chain carries TRBV29-1 and TRBJ2-3, with D perhaps TRBD1 (5 bases). Germline lookup yields CDR1 SQVTM and CDR2 ANQGSEA. The V end lost 4 bases, the J end lost 2 bases, and 10 bases lay between the germline ends. The CDR3 is 13 residues long. CDR3 protein: CSVVAGNTDTQYF. The CDR3 DNA reads as TGCAGCGTTGTTGCAGGGAACACAGATACGCAGTATTTT.

V and J are TRBV20-1 and TRBJ1-5; no clear D gene. The CDR3 has 10 residues. Trimming cost V 5 bases and J 5 bases, with 4 bases left between them. In germline, CDR1 is DFQATT, CDR2 SNEGSKA (reference sequence). The CDR3: CSASDQPQHF. CDR3 DNA sequence: TGCAGTGCTTCGGATCAGCCCCAGCATTTT.

The V call is TRBV6-5, the J call TRBJ2-7, with no clear D. CDR3 length equals 12 residues. Trimming cost V 3 bases and J 6 bases, with 9 bases left between them. The germline gives CDR1 MNHEY, CDR2 SVGAGI. CDR3 DNA: TGTGCCAGCAGTTATGGCACTACCGAGCAGTACTTC. It encodes CASSYGTTEQYF.

As DNA, the CDR3 is TGTGCCAGCAGCCAATCCCCCTACTCACCCCTCCACTTT. It codes for CASSQSPYSPLHF. The rearrangement links TRBV14 to TRBJ1-6; D unresolved. V lost 2 bases, J lost 10 bases, and 9 bases lay in between. Germline V lookup: CDR1 SGHDN, CDR2 FVKESK. The CDR3 has 13 residues.

This chain joins TRBV28 and TRBJ1-1; D is perhaps TRBD1 (5 bases). CDR1 is MDHEN, CDR2 SYDVKM, per germline. V lost 3 bases and J 5 bases, leaving 13 bases between the germline ends. The CDR3 is 14 residues long. The CDR3 coding sequence is TGTGCCAGCAGTTTGAGTCGGGGGGTAACTGAAGCTTTCTTT. The encoded protein is CASSLSRGVTEAFF.

The chain uses TRBV5-1 and TRBJ1-3, with D possibly matching TRBD1 (6 bases). The CDR3 has 17 amino acids. Between the trimmed V and J ends, which lost 0 bases and 0 bases, there was a span of 13 bases. Germline V gene sequence: CDR1 SGHRS, CDR2 YFSETQ. CDR3 nucleotide sequence: TGCGCCAGCAGCTTGGCCTATGGGGGCTCCTCTGGAAACACCATATATTTT. It is translated as CASSLAYGGSSGNTIYF. The full variable domain, with the rest looked up from reference TRBV5-1 and TRBJ1-3, is KAGVTQTPRYLIKTRGQQVTLSCSPISGHRSVSWYQQTPGQGLQFLFEYFSETQRNKGNFPGRFSGRQFSNSRSEMNVSTLELGDSALYLCASSLAYGGSSGNTIYFGEGSWLTVV.

This clone was detected once. This chain uses TRBV6-6 with TRBJ2-7, with a possible D match to TRBD1 (6 bases). The CDR3 loop spans 11 amino acids. From germline, CDR1 is MNHNY and CDR2 SVGAGI (reference sequence). V lost 8 bases, J lost 9 bases, and 14 bases lay in between. CDR3 sequence reads: CASGAQGGQYF. DNA for the CDR3: TGTGCCAGCGGCGCGCAAGGGGGGCAGTACTTC.

In regard to this clone: Other nucleotide sequences from this sample produce the same CDR3. V gene TRBV30 combines with J gene TRBJ1-4; D might be TRBD1 (5 bases). Germline V gene sequence: CDR1 GTSNPN, CDR2 SVGIG (reference sequence). V dropped 3 bases and J dropped 10 bases, with 9 bases sitting between them. The CDR3 runs to 11 residues. The CDR3 loop reads CAWRRGGKLFF. The DNA of the CDR3 is TGTGCCTGGAGAAGGGGTGGAAAACTGTTTTTT.

The rearrangement joins TRBV5-6 to TRBJ2-1; D not resolved. Trimming cost V 4 bases and J 5 bases, with 16 bases left between them. CDR3 length equals 15 residues. Germline CDR1 reads SGHDT; CDR2 reads YYEEEE. CDR3 amino acids: CASSLTSFGDNEQFF. In nucleotides, the CDR3 is TGTGCCAGCAGCCTGACGAGTTTTGGAGACAATGAGCAGTTCTTC.

The rearrangement uses TRBV7-9 and TRBJ1-1; 8 bases align to TRBD1. This CDR3 is built from 15 residues. Germline assignment: CDR1 SEHNR and CDR2 FQNEAQ (reference sequence). Losses at the gene ends were 5 bases for V and 2 bases for J; bases not matched to a gene: 7. Here the CDR3 reads CASSRKDRGNTEAFF. The CDR3 coding sequence is TGTGCCAGCAGCCGGAAAGACAGGGGAAACACTGAAGCTTTCTTT.

The rearrangement links TRBV14 to TRBJ1-2, with TRBD1 as a possible D gene (5 bases). V lost 4 bases to trimming and J lost 5 bases, with 23 bases between them. Germline V gene data show CDR1 as SGHDN and CDR2 as FVKESK. This CDR3 has 17 amino acids. This CDR3 is CASSRKGERGLRYGYTF. CDR3 sequence (DNA): TGTGCCAGCAGCCGTAAAGGGGAACGGGGACTGAGGTATGGCTACACCTTC.

The chain carries TRBV11-2 and TRBJ2-2, with a tentative D call TRBD1 (5 bases). Germline V gene data show CDR1 as SGHAT and CDR2 as FQNNGV. Trimming stripped 2 bases from V and 0 bases from J, with 16 bases between. The CDR3 has 18 amino acids. In DNA, the CDR3 is TGTGCCAGCAGCTTAACGCCGACAGTTTATACGAACACCGGGGAGCTGTTTTTT. Amino acids: CASSLTPTVYTNTGELFF.

This chain connects TRBV9 to TRBJ1-2; TRBD1 is a possible D gene (5 bases). V shed 0 bases and J shed 3 bases, with 12 bases lying between them. From germline, CDR1 is SGDLS and CDR2 YYNGEE. This CDR3 comprises 15 residues. CDR3 in amino acids: CASSVASRVDYGYTF. The CDR3 DNA follows: TGTGCCAGCAGCGTAGCTTCCAGGGTAGACTATGGCTACACCTTC.

Of note for this clone: A read error may produce the germline difference seen at one junction end. The chain couples TRBV7-7 to TRBJ2-1; the D gene is possibly TRBD2 (5 bases). Germline V lookup: CDR1 SSHAT, CDR2 FNYEAQ (reference sequence). This CDR3 has 15 amino acids. The DNA of the CDR3 is TGTGCTAGCAGCTTAGCTCCGACCGAGGGCAATGAGCAGTTCTTC. This encodes CASSLAPTEGNEQFF.

This chain connects TRBV28 to TRBJ2-3, with D perhaps matching TRBD2 (7 bases). The germline gives CDR1 MDHEN, CDR2 SYDVKM. V lost 2 bases, J lost 2 bases, and 8 bases lay in between. The CDR3 is 14 amino acids. DNA of the CDR3: TGTGCCAGCAGTTTAGCGGGGGCCACAGATACGCAGTATTTT. Its translation: CASSLAGATDTQYF. Variable domain in full (rest from reference TRBV28 and TRBJ2-3): DVKVTQSSRYLVKRTGEKVFLECVQDMDHENMFWYRQDPGLGLRLIYFSYDVKMKEKGDIPEGYSVSREKKERFSLILESASTNQTSMYLCASSLAGATDTQYFGPGTRLTVL.

V usage is TRBV7-2 and J usage is TRBJ2-2; 8 bases map to TRBD2. The J segment lost 2 bases and the V segment lost 5 bases, leaving 4 bases of the junction unmatched. From germline, CDR1 is SGHTA and CDR2 FQGNSA. The CDR3 contains 15 residues. The CDR3 spells CASSHGGANTGELFF. The DNA for the CDR3 is TGTGCCAGCAGCCACGGGGGGGCAAACACCGGGGAGCTGTTTTTT.

This sequence joins TRBV25-1 and TRBJ2-3; no reliable D call. CDR1 is MGHDK and CDR2 is SYGVNS in the germline V gene. The germline V and J ends were trimmed by 2 bases and 4 bases, with 7 bases remaining between them. The CDR3 covers 13 residues. The CDR3, as DNA: TGTGCCAGCAGTGAAATAATCCCAGATACGCAGTATTTT. It yields the protein CASSEIIPDTQYF.

The genes are TRBV4-1 and TRBJ2-7, with a weak D call TRBD1 (6 bases). This CDR3 region has 15 residues. V gave up 3 bases and J gave up 4 bases, with 16 bases separating them. CDR1 is MGHRA, CDR2 YSYEKL, per germline. CDR3 sequence reads: CASSHGTSYVYEQYF. Written as DNA, the CDR3 is TGCGCCAGCAGCCACGGGACATCCTATGTATACGAGCAGTACTTC.

The V call is TRBV3-1 (or the pseudogene TRBV3-2), the J call TRBJ2-7, with 8 bases aligning to TRBD2. From germline, CDR1 is LGHDT and CDR2 YNNKEL (reference sequence). V lost 4 bases and J lost 4; bases outside the gene matches: 12. This CDR3 comprises 16 residues. The CDR3 DNA reads as TGTGCCAGCAGCCCGACTTTTGCGGGGGGTTTGTACGAGCAGTACTTC. Its translation: CASSPTFAGGLYEQYF.

The genes are TRBV5-1 and TRBJ1-2; possible D gene TRBD1, 6 bases. Germline-derived CDR1 and CDR2 are SGHRS and YFSETQ. The CDR3 has 15 amino acids. V lost 1 base and J lost 8, with 18 bases in between. CDR3 residues: CASSLTSGDLPGYTF. The CDR3, as DNA: TGCGCCAGCAGCTTGACCTCAGGGGACCTCCCCGGCTACACCTTC.

The chain uses TRBV28 and TRBJ2-2; TRBD2 agrees at 7 bases. The CDR3 runs 15 residues. Per the germline V gene, CDR1 is MDHEN and CDR2 is SYDVKM. J lost 3 bases, V lost 6 bases, and 7 bases had no gene match. CDR3 bases: TGTGCCAGCAGGGGCTTCGGGGGGTACACCGGGGAGCTGTTTTTT. Protein: CASRGFGGYTGELFF.

This clone was detected once. V usage is TRBV18 and J usage is TRBJ1-6; 7 bases line up with TRBD1. This CDR3 has 15 amino acids. V shed 2 bases, J shed 7 bases, and the junction held 5 bases outside the gene matches. CDR1 is KGHSH, CDR2 LQKENI, per germline. CDR3 DNA: TGTGCCAGCTCACCAACGGGACAGCAAAATTCACCCCTCCACTTT. It is translated as CASSPTGQQNSPLHF.

This clone was seen only once. J is TRBJ2-7 and V is TRBV9; TRBD2 matches at 8 bases. CDR3 length: 16 residues. V lost 3 bases to trimming and J lost 3 bases; unmatched junction nucleotides: 11. Germline V gives CDR1 SGDLS, CDR2 YYNGEE. The CDR3 coding sequence is TGTGCCAGCAGCGCAGAACATAGCGGGGACCGCTACGAGCAGTACTTC. Protein sequence: CASSAEHSGDRYEQYF.